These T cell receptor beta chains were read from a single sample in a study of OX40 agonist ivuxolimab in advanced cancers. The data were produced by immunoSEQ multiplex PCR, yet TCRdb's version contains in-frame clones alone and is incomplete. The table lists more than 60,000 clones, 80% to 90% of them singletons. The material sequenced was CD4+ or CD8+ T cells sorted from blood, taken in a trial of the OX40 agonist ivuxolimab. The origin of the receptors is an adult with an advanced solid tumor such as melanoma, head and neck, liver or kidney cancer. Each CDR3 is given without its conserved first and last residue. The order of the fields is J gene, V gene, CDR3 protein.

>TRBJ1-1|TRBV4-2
ASSQGPGTEAF
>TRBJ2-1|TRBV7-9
ASSLVFYEQF
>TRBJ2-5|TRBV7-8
ASSSAETQY
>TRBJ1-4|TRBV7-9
ASSSTGVYEKLF
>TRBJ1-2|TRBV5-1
ASSLTGADGYT
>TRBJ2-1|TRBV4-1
ASSSRRGIEQF
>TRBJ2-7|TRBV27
ASSFGGAAEQY
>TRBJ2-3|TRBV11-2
ASSLRPLAGGLVDTQY
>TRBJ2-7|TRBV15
ATRGGRVYEQY
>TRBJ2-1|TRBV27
AIKAGGYNEQF
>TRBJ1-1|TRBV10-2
ATSAGGGTEAF
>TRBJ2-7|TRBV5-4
ASSLASGGDYEQY
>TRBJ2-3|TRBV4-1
ASSQAAGSTDTQY
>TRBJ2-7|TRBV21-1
ASSMTGGGYEQY
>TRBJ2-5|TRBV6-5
ASSLGGGRQETQY
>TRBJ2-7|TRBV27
ASRSPGRIYEQY
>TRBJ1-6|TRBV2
ASRAIISYNSPLH
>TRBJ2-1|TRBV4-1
ASSQDVQGITYNEQF
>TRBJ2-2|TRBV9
ASSSTNTGELF
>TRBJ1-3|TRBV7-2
ASSLDPGPGNTIY
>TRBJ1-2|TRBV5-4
ASSATETVNYGYT
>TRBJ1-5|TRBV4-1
ASSQEGQSNQPQH
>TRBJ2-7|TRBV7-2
ASRPSFFYEQY